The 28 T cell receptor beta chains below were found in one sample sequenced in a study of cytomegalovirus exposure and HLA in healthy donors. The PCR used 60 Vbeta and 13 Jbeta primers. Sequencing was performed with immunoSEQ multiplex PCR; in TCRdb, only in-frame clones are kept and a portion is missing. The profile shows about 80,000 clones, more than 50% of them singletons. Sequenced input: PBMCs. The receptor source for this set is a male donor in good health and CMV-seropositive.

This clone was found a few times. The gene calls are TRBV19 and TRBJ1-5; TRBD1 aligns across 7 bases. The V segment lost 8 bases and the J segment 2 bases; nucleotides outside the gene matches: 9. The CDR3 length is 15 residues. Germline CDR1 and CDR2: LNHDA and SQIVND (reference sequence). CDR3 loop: CASRPQGVGNQPQHF. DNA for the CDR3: TGTGCCAGTCGGCCCCAGGGGGTGGGCAATCAGCCCCAGCATTTT.

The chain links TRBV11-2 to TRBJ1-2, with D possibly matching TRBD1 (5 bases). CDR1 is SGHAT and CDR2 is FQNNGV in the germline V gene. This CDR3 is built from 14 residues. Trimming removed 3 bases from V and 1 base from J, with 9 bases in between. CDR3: CASSFGGGNYGYTF. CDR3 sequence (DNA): TGTGCCAGCAGCTTCGGGGGAGGTAACTATGGCTACACCTTC.

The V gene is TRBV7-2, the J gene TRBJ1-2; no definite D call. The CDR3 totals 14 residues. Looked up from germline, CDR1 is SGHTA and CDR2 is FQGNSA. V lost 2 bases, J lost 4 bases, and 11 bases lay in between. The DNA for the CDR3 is TGTGCCAGCAGCTTACTCCAGTCCGCCTATGGCTACACCTTC. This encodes CASSLLQSAYGYTF.

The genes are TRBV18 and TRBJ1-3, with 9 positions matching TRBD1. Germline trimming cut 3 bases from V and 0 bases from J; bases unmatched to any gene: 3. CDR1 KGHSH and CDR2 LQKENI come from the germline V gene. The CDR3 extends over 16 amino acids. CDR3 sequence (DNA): TGTGCCAGCTCACCGCGACAGGGGGTCTCTGGAAACACCATATATTTT. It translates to CASSPRQGVSGNTIYF.

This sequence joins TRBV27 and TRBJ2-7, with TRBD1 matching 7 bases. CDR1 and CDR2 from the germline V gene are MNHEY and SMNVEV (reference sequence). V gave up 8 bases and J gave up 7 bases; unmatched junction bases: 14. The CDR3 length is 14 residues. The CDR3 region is CASAFGAGGGEQYF. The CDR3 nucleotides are TGTGCCAGCGCTTTCGGGGCAGGGGGTGGGGAGCAGTACTTC.

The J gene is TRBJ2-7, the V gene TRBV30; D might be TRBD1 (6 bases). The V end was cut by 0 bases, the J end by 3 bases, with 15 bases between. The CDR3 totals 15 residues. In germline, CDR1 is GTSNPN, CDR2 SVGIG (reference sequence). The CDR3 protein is CAWSVQQGNGYEQYF. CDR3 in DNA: TGTGCCTGGAGTGTACAACAGGGAAATGGCTACGAGCAGTACTTC.

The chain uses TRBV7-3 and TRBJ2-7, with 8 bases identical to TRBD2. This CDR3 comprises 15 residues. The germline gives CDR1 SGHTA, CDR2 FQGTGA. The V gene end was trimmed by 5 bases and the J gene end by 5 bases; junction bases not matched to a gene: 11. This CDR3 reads CASSLTGTSGDEQYF. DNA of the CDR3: TGTGCCAGCAGCCTCACCGGGACTAGTGGGGACGAGCAGTACTTC.

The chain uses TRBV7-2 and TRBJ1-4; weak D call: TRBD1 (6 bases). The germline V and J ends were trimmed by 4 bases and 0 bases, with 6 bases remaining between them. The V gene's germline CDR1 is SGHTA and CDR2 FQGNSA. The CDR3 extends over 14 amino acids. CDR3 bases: TGTGCCAGCAGCTGGACAGCAACTAATGAAAAACTGTTTTTT. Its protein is CASSWTATNEKLFF.

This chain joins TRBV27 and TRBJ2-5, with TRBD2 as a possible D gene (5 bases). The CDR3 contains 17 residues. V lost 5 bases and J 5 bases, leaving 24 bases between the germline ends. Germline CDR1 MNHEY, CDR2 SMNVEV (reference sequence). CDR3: CASSLARPGLRGETQYF. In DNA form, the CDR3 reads TGTGCCAGCAGTCTCGCCCGTCCCGGGCTGAGAGGGGAGACCCAGTACTTC.

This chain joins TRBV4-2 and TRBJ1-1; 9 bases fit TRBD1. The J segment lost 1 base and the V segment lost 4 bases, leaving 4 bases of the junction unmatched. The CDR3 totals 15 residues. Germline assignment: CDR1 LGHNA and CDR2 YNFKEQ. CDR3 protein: CASSPQTGGNTEAFF. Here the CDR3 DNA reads TGTGCCAGCAGCCCCCAGACAGGGGGGAACACTGAAGCTTTCTTT.

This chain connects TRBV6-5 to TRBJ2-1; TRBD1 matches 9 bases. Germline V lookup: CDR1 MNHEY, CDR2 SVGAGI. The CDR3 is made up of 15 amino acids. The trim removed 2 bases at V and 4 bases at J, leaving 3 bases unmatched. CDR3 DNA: TGTGCCAGCAGTTACGGGACAGGGTTATACAATGAGCAGTTCTTC. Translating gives CASSYGTGLYNEQFF.

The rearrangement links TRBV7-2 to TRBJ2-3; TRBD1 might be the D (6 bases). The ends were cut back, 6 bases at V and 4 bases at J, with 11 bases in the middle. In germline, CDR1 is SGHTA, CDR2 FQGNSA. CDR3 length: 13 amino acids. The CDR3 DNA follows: TGTGCCAGCAGACCTGGACAGTCAGATACGCAGTATTTT. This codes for CASRPGQSDTQYF. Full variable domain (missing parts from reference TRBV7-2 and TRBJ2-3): GAGVSQSPSNKVTEKGKDVELRCDPISGHTALYWYRQSLGQGLEFLIYFQGNSAPDKSGLPSDRFSAERTGGSVSTLTIQRTQQEDSAVYLCASRPGQSDTQYFGPGTRLTVL.

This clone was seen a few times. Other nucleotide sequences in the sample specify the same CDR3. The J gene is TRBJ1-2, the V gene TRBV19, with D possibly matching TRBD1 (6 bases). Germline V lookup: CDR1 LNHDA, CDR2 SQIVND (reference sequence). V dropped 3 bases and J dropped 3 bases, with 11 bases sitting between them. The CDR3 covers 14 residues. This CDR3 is CASSIRGADYGYTF. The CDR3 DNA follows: TGTGCCAGTAGTATCCGGGGGGCCGACTATGGCTACACCTTC. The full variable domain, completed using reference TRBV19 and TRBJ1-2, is DGGITQSPKYLFRKEGQNVTLSCEQNLNHDAMYWYRQDPGQGLRLIYYSQIVNDFQKGDIAEGYSVSREKKESFPLTVTSAQKNPTAFYLCASSIRGADYGYTFGSGTRLTVV.

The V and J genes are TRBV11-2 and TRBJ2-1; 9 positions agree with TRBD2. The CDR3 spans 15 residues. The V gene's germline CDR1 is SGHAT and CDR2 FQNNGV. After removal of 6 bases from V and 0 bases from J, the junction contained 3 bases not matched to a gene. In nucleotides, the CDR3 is TGTGCCAGCAGTGAAGCGGGGGGCTCCTACAATGAGCAGTTCTTC. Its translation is CASSEAGGSYNEQFF.

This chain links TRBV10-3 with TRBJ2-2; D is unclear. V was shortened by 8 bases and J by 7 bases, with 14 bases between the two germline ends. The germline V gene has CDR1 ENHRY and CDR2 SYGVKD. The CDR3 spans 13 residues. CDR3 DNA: TGTGCCATCGAGTCCCAGGTTGGCGGGGAGCTGTTTTTT. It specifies CAIESQVGGELFF.

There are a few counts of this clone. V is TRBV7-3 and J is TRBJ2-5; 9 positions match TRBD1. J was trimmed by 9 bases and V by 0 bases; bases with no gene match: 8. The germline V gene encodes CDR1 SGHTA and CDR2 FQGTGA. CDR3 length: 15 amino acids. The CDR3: CASSLTSGTGIPQYF. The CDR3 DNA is TGTGCCAGCAGCTTAACCTCCGGGACAGGGATCCCCCAGTACTTC.

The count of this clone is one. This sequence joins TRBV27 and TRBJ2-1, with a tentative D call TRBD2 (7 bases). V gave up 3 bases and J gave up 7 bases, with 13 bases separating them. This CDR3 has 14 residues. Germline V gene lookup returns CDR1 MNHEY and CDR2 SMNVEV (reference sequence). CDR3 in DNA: TGTGCCAGCAGTTTCGGGGGGCCCGAGAATGAGCAGTTCTTC. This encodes CASSFGGPENEQFF.

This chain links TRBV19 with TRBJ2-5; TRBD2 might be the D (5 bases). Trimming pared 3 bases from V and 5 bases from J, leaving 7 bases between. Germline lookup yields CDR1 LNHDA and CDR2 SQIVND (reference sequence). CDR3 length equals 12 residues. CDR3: CASSMRRETQYF. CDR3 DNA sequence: TGTGCCAGTAGTATGAGGAGGGAGACCCAGTACTTC.

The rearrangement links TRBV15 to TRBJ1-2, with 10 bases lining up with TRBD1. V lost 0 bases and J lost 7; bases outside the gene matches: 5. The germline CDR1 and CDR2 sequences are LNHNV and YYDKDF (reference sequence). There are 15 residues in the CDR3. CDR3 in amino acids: CATSRDSDRGTGYTF. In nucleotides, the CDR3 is TGTGCCACCAGCAGAGATTCGGACAGGGGGACTGGCTACACCTTC. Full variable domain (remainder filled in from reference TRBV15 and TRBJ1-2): DAMVIQNPRYQVTQFGKPVTLSCSQTLNHNVMYWYQQKSSQAPKLLFHYYDKDFNNEADTPDNFQSRRPNTSFCFLDIRSPGLGDTAMYLCATSRDSDRGTGYTFGSGTRLTVV.

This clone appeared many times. The CDR3 protein is CASFEQRGPYEQYF. The CDR3 bases are TGTGCCAGCTTCGAACAGCGGGGGCCCTACGAGCAGTACTTC. V and J are TRBV2 and TRBJ2-7, with 8 bases identical to TRBD2. J was trimmed by 2 bases and V by 8 bases; bases with no gene match: 8. Germline loops: CDR1 SNHLY, CDR2 FYNNEI. The CDR3 totals 14 residues.

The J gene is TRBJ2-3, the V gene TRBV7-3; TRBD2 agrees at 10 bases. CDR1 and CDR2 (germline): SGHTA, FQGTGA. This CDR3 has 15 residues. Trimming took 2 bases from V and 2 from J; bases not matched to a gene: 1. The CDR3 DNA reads TGTGCCAGCAGCTTACTAGCGGGAGTCACAGATACGCAGTATTTT. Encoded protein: CASSLLAGVTDTQYF.

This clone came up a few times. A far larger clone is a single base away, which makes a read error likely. CDR3 coding DNA: TGTGCCAGCAGCTTCTTCTGTGACAGGGGACGCGAGCAGTACTTC. Translating it yields CASSFFCDRGREQYF. The genes are TRBV7-8 and TRBJ2-7; 8 bases are a match to TRBD1. The CDR3 loop spans 15 amino acids. Trimming cost V 3 bases and J 6 bases; bases outside gene matches: 10. Germline V gene lookup returns CDR1 SGHVS and CDR2 FQNEAQ.

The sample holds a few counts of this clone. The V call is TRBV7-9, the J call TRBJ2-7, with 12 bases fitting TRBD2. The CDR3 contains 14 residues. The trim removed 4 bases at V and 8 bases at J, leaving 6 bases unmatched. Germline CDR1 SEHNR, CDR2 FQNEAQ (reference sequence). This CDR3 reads CASSSTGTSGQQYF. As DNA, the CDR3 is TGTGCCAGCAGCTCAACCGGGACTAGCGGGCAGCAGTACTTC. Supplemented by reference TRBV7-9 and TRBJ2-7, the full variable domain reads DTGVSQNPRHKITKRGQNVTFRCDPISEHNRLYWYRQTLGQGPEFLTYFQNEAQLEKSRLLSDRFSAERPKGSFSTLEIQRTEQGDSAMYLCASSSTGTSGQQYFGPGTRLTVT.

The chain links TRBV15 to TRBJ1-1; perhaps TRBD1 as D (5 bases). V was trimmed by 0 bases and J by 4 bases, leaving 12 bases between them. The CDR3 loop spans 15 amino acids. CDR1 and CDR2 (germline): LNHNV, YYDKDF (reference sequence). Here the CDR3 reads CATSRDGIGVTEAFF. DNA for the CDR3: TGTGCCACCAGCAGAGATGGAATAGGGGTCACTGAAGCTTTCTTT.

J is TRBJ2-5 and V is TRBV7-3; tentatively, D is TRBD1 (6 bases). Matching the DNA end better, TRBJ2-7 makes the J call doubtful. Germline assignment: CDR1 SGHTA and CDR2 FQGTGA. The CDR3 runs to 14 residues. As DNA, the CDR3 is TGTGCCAGCAGCCCCCGGGACATCTCCTACGAGCAGTACTTC. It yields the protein CASSPRDISYEQYF.

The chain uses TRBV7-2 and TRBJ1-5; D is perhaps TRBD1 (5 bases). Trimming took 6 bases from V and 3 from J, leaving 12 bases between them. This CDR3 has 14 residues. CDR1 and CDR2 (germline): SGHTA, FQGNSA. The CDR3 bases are TGTGCCAGCAGTTTCGGGGGAATCAATCAGCCCCAGCATTTT. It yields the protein CASSFGGINQPQHF.

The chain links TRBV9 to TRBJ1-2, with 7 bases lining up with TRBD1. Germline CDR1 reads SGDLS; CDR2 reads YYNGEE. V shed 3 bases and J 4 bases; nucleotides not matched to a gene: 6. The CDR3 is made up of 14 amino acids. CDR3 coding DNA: TGTGCCAGCAGCGCCCGACAGGGTCCCTATGGCTACACCTTC. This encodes CASSARQGPYGYTF.

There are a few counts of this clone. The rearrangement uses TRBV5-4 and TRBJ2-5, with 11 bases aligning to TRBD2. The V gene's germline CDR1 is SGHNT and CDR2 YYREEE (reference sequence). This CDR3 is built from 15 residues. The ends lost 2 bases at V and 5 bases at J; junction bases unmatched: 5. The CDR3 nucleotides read TGTGCCAGCAGCTTCCTAGCGGGGGGTGGGGAGACCCAGTACTTC. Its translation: CASSFLAGGGETQYF.